What follows are 19 T cell receptor beta chains derived from one specimen sequenced in a study of blood T cell repertoires in COVID-19. The table came from immunoSEQ multiplex PCR; TCRdb's copy has only in-frame clones and leaves some out. The sample includes around 420,000 clones, approximately 85% of them seen just once. Sequences were obtained from PBMCs or T cells enriched from blood (not recorded which). These receptors were taken from a woman aged 40 to 50 with acute COVID-19.

The chain is built from TRBV18 and TRBJ2-2, with TRBD1 matching over 7 bases. Germline trimming cut 4 bases from V and 3 bases from J; bases unmatched to any gene: 8. In germline, CDR1 is KGHSH, CDR2 LQKENI. This CDR3 comprises 16 residues. The CDR3 spells CASSRDSLSHTGELFF. The CDR3 bases are TGTGCCAGCTCACGGGACAGCCTGAGTCACACCGGGGAGCTGTTTTTT.

The chain combines TRBV5-1 with TRBJ1-4, with TRBD1 matching 8 bases. The CDR3 contains 15 residues. J was trimmed by 7 bases and V by 1 base; bases with no gene match: 6. Per the germline V gene, CDR1 is SGHRS and CDR2 is YFSETQ. CDR3 protein: CASSLLQGASEKLFF. The CDR3 nucleotides read TGCGCCAGCAGCTTGCTGCAGGGGGCGAGTGAAAAACTGTTTTTT. Full variable domain (outside the CDR3, taken from reference TRBV5-1 and TRBJ1-4): KAGVTQTPRYLIKTRGQQVTLSCSPISGHRSVSWYQQTPGQGLQFLFEYFSETQRNKGNFPGRFSGRQFSNSRSEMNVSTLELGDSALYLCASSLLQGASEKLFFGSGTQLSVL.

V and J are TRBV30 and TRBJ2-7; 10 bases match TRBD2. CDR1 is GTSNPN, CDR2 SVGIG, per germline (reference sequence). The trim removed 0 bases at V and 2 bases at J, leaving 1 base unmatched. The length of the CDR3 is 14 residues. CDR3 coding DNA: TGTGCCTGGAGTGTACTAGCGGGGACCTACGAGCAGTACTTC. It codes for CAWSVLAGTYEQYF.

The J gene is TRBJ2-1, the V gene TRBV7-8; 10 nucleotides line up with TRBD1. The junction had 4 bases not matched to a gene; V was cut back by 3 bases and J by 5 bases. From germline, CDR1 is SGHVS and CDR2 FQNEAQ. The CDR3 extends over 15 amino acids. In DNA form, the CDR3 reads TGTGCCAGCAGCTTTCAAGGGACAGGGGACAATGAGCAGTTCTTC. This gives the protein CASSFQGTGDNEQFF. Full variable domain (outside the CDR3, taken from reference TRBV7-8 and TRBJ2-1): GAGVSQSPRYKVAKRGQDVALRCDPISGHVSLFWYQQALGQGPEFLTYFQNEAQLDKSGLPSDRFFAERPEGSVSTLKIQRTQQEDSAVYLCASSFQGTGDNEQFFGPGTRLTVL.

J is TRBJ2-1 and V is TRBV9; TRBD2 agrees at 7 bases. J gave up 7 bases and V 7 bases, and 11 bases lay outside the gene matches. CDR3 length: 14 amino acids. Germline V gene sequence: CDR1 SGDLS, CDR2 YYNGEE. The CDR3 sequence is CASEAGGGGNEQFF. The CDR3, as DNA: TGTGCCAGCGAAGCCGGCGGGGGTGGAAATGAGCAGTTCTTC.

The chain couples TRBV5-1 to TRBJ1-2; the match to TRBD1 covers 7 bases. The CDR3 is 14 amino acids. Trimming at V came to 4 bases and at J to 7 bases, leaving 10 bases not matched to a gene. Germline assignment: CDR1 SGHRS and CDR2 YFSETQ. The CDR3 DNA reads as TGCGCCAGCAGCGATGACAGGGTTAGGTCTGGCTACACCTTC. Translating it yields CASSDDRVRSGYTF. Together with reference TRBV5-1 and TRBJ1-2, the CDR3 gives the full variable domain: KAGVTQTPRYLIKTRGQQVTLSCSPISGHRSVSWYQQTPGQGLQFLFEYFSETQRNKGNFPGRFSGRQFSNSRSEMNVSTLELGDSALYLCASSDDRVRSGYTFGSGTRLTVV.

V gene TRBV7-9 combines with J gene TRBJ2-1, with TRBD2 matching 10 bases. CDR1 SEHNR and CDR2 FQNEAQ come from the germline V gene (reference sequence). V was clipped by 1 base and J by 2 bases; unmatched bases: 2. The CDR3 sequence is 16 residues long. The CDR3 DNA is TGTGCCAGCAGCTTAGGGAGCGGGGGGGCCTACAATGAGCAGTTCTTC. Amino acid sequence: CASSLGSGGAYNEQFF. The complete variable domain, with remaining parts taken from reference TRBV7-9 and TRBJ2-1, reads DTGVSQNPRHKITKRGQNVTFRCDPISEHNRLYWYRQTLGQGPEFLTYFQNEAQLEKSRLLSDRFSAERPKGSFSTLEIQRTEQGDSAMYLCASSLGSGGAYNEQFFGPGTRLTVL.

This sequence joins TRBV5-1 and TRBJ1-1; D possibly corresponds to TRBD1 (5 bases). Germline CDR1 reads SGHRS; CDR2 reads YFSETQ. The V and J ends lost 2 bases and 4 bases respectively, with 15 bases between them. This CDR3 has 15 residues. The CDR3 region is CASSLNGGTGTEAFF. DNA of the CDR3: TGCGCCAGCAGCTTAAACGGGGGTACGGGCACTGAAGCTTTCTTT.

The gene calls are TRBV5-3 and TRBJ1-2, with 11 bases fitting TRBD1. TRBV5-3 is marked as an open reading frame, function uncertain. V trimming: 3 bases; J trimming: 3 bases; junction bases outside the gene matches: 13. The CDR3 sequence is 18 residues long. CDR3 in amino acids: CARSSTGTGGRDDYGYTF. CDR3 coding DNA: TGTGCCAGAAGCTCCACCGGGACAGGGGGACGCGATGACTATGGCTACACCTTC.

The rearrangement uses TRBV12-1 and TRBJ1-5; TRBD1, as called in the table, went unchecked against the DNA. TRBV12-1 is marked as a pseudogene. This CDR3 is built from 17 residues. The CDR3 reads CASSFGSEGAQFKPQHF. In DNA form, the CDR3 reads TGTGCCAGCAGCTTTGGATCGGAGGGGGCCCAATTCAAGCCCCAGCATTTT.

The chain combines TRBV7-2 with TRBJ1-5, with D maybe TRBD1 (6 bases). V lost 6 bases, J lost 9 bases, and 27 bases lay in between. The CDR3 has 17 amino acids. Looked up from germline, CDR1 is SGHTA and CDR2 is FQGNSA. CDR3 region: CASSRDSGHLTMAPQHF. The DNA of the CDR3 is TGTGCCAGCAGTCGAGACTCGGGACATCTAACTATGGCGCCCCAGCATTTT.

V gene TRBV10-3 combines with J gene TRBJ2-7, with D maybe TRBD1 (5 bases). The germline V and J ends were trimmed by 4 bases and 0 bases, with 16 bases remaining between them. Looked up from germline, CDR1 is ENHRY and CDR2 is SYGVKD. This CDR3 contains 16 residues. In nucleotides, the CDR3 is TGTGCCATCAGTGGTGAGCCAGGGAAGGGCTCCTACGAGCAGTACTTC. Translated: CAISGEPGKGSYEQYF.

In this sample, this clone turned up many times. The genes are TRBV4-1 and TRBJ2-2; D may be TRBD1 (6 bases). The germline V gene has CDR1 MGHRA and CDR2 YSYEKL. With 4 bases removed from V and 0 bases from J, the gap between germline ends came to 9 bases. CDR3 length: 15 residues. This CDR3 is CASSRGQPNTGELFF. CDR3 in DNA: TGCGCCAGCAGCCGAGGACAGCCGAACACCGGGGAGCTGTTTTTT.

The V gene is TRBV11-2, the J gene TRBJ1-1; 9 nucleotides line up with TRBD1. The CDR3 has 14 residues. Germline lookup yields CDR1 SGHAT and CDR2 FQNNGV. V shed 1 base and J 10 bases; nucleotides not matched to a gene: 7. The CDR3 region has the DNA TGTGCCAGCAGCTTAGCTGGGGACAGGGTTGCAGCTTTCTTT. The encoded protein is CASSLAGDRVAAFF.

The chain employs TRBV29-1 and TRBJ2-7; TRBD1 agrees at 7 bases. Germline V gene sequence: CDR1 SQVTM, CDR2 ANQGSEA. This CDR3 is 15 amino acids long. V was clipped by 1 base and J by 2 bases; unmatched bases: 8. This CDR3 reads CSVEGTGVGAYEQYF. In DNA form, the CDR3 reads TGCAGCGTTGAAGGTACAGGGGTAGGGGCCTACGAGCAGTACTTC.

The CDR3 region is CASSYEGLPKETQYF. Here the CDR3 DNA reads TGTGCCAGCAGCTATGAGGGACTACCTAAAGAGACCCAGTACTTC. The chain links TRBV3-1 (or the pseudogene TRBV3-2) to TRBJ2-5; 7 nucleotides align to TRBD2. CDR1 and CDR2 from the germline V gene are LGHDT and YNNKEL (reference sequence). J gave up 3 bases and V 5 bases, and 9 bases lay outside the gene matches. The CDR3 runs 15 residues.

The rearrangement links TRBV5-1 to TRBJ1-2; the D gene is possibly TRBD1 (6 bases). Trimming stripped 0 bases from V and 5 bases from J, with 14 bases between. Germline CDR1 and CDR2: SGHRS and YFSETQ. CDR3 size: 15 residues. CDR3 amino acids: CASSLAEGGRYGYTF. CDR3 DNA: TGCGCCAGCAGCTTGGCCGAAGGGGGTCGGTATGGCTACACCTTC.

The V gene is TRBV5-8, the J gene TRBJ2-3, with 8 bases matching TRBD1. The CDR3 consists of 14 residues. Germline V gene sequence: CDR1 SGHTS, CDR2 YDEGEE. V dropped 7 bases and J dropped 0; count of bases not matched to a gene: 4. As DNA, the CDR3 is TGTGCCAGCCCCAGGGGGCGTAGCACAGATACGCAGTATTTT. It specifies CASPRGRSTDTQYF.

This chain uses TRBV19 with TRBJ1-2, with D unresolved. Germline-derived CDR1 and CDR2 are LNHDA and SQIVND (reference sequence). CDR3 length: 15 amino acids. The V end was cut by 0 bases, the J end by 4 bases, with 12 bases between. The CDR3 is CASSIDPASVYGYTF. The CDR3 DNA sequence: TGTGCCAGTAGTATAGATCCCGCCAGCGTCTATGGCTACACCTTC.